These T cell receptor beta chains were read from a single sample in a study of cytomegalovirus exposure and HLA in healthy donors. The assay was immunoSEQ multiplex PCR, and TCRdb's table has in-frame clones only and misses some. The sample holds fewer than 60,000 clones, around three fifths seen once. What was sequenced was PBMCs. The origin of the receptors is a human donor in good health. The CDR3 runs from the conserved cysteine through the conserved F or W. The D gene is left open where the match is weak. Size tells how often a clone was seen (once, few, many) or the class of an expanded clone, and some rows leave it out.

j_call: TRBJ2-7; clone_size: few; d_call: NA; v_call: TRBV5-1; cdr3_aa: CASSLRDGGSYEQYF; cdr3_nt: TGCGCCAGCAGCTTGAGGGACGGGGGCTCCTACGAGCAGTACTTC
j_call: TRBJ2-1; clone_size: NA; d_call: TRBD2; v_call: TRBV4-1; cdr3_aa: CASSLAGSEQFF; cdr3_nt: TGCGCCAGCAGCCTAGCGGGGAGTGAGCAGTTCTTC
j_call: TRBJ2-1; clone_size: NA; d_call: TRBD1; v_call: TRBV7-3; cdr3_aa: CASSLTPTGVLVGNEQFF; cdr3_nt: TGTGCCAGCAGCTTAACCCCCACAGGGGTTTTGGTCGGCAATGAGCAGTTCTTC
j_call: TRBJ1-1; clone_size: NA; d_call: NA; v_call: TRBV6-5; cdr3_aa: CASSYGQGWTFF; cdr3_nt: TGTGCCAGCAGTTACGGCCAGGGGTGGACTTTCTTT
j_call: TRBJ2-7; clone_size: NA; d_call: NA; v_call: TRBV7-9; cdr3_aa: CASRQGRSYEQYF; cdr3_nt: TGTGCCAGCAGGCAGGGTAGATCCTACGAGCAGTACTTC
j_call: TRBJ2-1; clone_size: NA; d_call: TRBD1; v_call: TRBV19; cdr3_aa: CASSTWDRGRWGEQFF; cdr3_nt: TGTGCCAGTAGTACTTGGGACAGGGGGCGGTGGGGTGAGCAGTTCTTC
j_call: TRBJ1-1; clone_size: few; d_call: NA; v_call: TRBV15; cdr3_aa: CATSRGLEEVAFF; cdr3_nt: TGTGCCACCAGCAGAGGATTGGAAGAGGTAGCTTTCTTT
j_call: TRBJ1-1; clone_size: NA; d_call: NA; v_call: TRBV4-3; cdr3_aa: CASSQDGRSYTEAFF; cdr3_nt: TGCGCCAGCAGCCAAGATGGGCGCAGTTACACTGAAGCTTTCTTT
j_call: TRBJ2-3; clone_size: NA; d_call: NA; v_call: TRBV11-2; cdr3_aa: CASSLRGFGTDTQYF; cdr3_nt: TGTGCCAGCAGCTTAAGGGGTTTCGGCACAGATACGCAGTATTTT
j_call: TRBJ2-7; clone_size: NA; d_call: TRBD2; v_call: TRBV7-9; cdr3_aa: CASSAGGGIYEQYF; cdr3_nt: TGTGCCAGCAGCGCGGGCGGGGGGATCTACGAGCAGTACTTC
j_call: TRBJ1-1; clone_size: NA; d_call: TRBD1; v_call: TRBV15; cdr3_aa: CATSRRTPGQGPSNTEAFF; cdr3_nt: TGTGCCACCAGCAGACGCACTCCGGGACAGGGCCCTTCGAACACTGAAGCTTTCTTT
j_call: TRBJ1-4; clone_size: NA; d_call: TRBD1; v_call: TRBV7-9; cdr3_aa: CASSLGQGFEKLFF; cdr3_nt: TGTGCCAGCAGTCTGGGACAGGGGTTTGAAAAACTGTTTTTT
j_call: TRBJ1-3; clone_size: NA; d_call: TRBD1; v_call: TRBV2; cdr3_aa: CASSWDSSGNTIYF; cdr3_nt: TGTGCCAGCAGTTGGGACAGCTCTGGAAACACCATATATTTT
j_call: TRBJ1-5; clone_size: few; d_call: NA; v_call: TRBV18; cdr3_aa: CASSPSNVQGSAQHF; cdr3_nt: TGTGCCAGCTCACCATCCAACGTTCAGGGATCAGCCCAGCATTTT
j_call: TRBJ1-5; clone_size: NA; d_call: NA; v_call: TRBV4-1; cdr3_aa: CASSDTVNQPQHF; cdr3_nt: TGCGCCAGCAGCGACACAGTTAATCAGCCCCAGCATTTT
j_call: TRBJ1-3; clone_size: NA; d_call: NA; v_call: TRBV21-1; cdr3_aa: CASSKFSCVTGNTIYF; cdr3_nt: TGTGCCAGCAGCAAATTTTCCTGCGTAACTGGAAACACCATATATTTT
j_call: TRBJ2-3; clone_size: NA; d_call: TRBD2; v_call: TRBV5-6; cdr3_aa: CASSKYIGGGGTDTQYF; cdr3_nt: TGTGCCAGCAGCAAATATATCGGCGGGGGGGGCACAGATACGCAGTATTTT
j_call: TRBJ1-3; clone_size: NA; d_call: TRBD1; v_call: TRBV18; cdr3_aa: CASSKSDRGLSGNTIYF; cdr3_nt: TGTGCCAGCTCAAAAAGCGACAGGGGCCTTTCTGGAAACACCATATATTTT
j_call: TRBJ2-7; clone_size: NA; d_call: TRBD2; v_call: TRBV13; cdr3_aa: CASSSGLAYGLENEQYF; cdr3_nt: TGTGCCAGCAGTTCTGGACTAGCTTACGGGTTAGAAAACGAGCAGTACTTC
j_call: TRBJ2-1; clone_size: few; d_call: TRBD2; v_call: TRBV7-9; cdr3_aa: CASSILAGGHNSSYNEQFF; cdr3_nt: TGTGCCAGCAGCATACTAGCGGGGGGCCACAACAGCTCCTACAATGAGCAGTTCTTC
j_call: TRBJ1-2; clone_size: NA; d_call: TRBD1; v_call: TRBV19; cdr3_aa: CASSGTGRHGYTF; cdr3_nt: TGTGCCAGTTCGGGGACAGGACGTCATGGCTACACCTTC
j_call: TRBJ1-4; clone_size: NA; d_call: TRBD1; v_call: TRBV2; cdr3_aa: CASRVSRGSEKLFF; cdr3_nt: TGTGCCAGCAGAGTCTCCAGGGGGTCTGAAAAACTGTTTTTT
j_call: TRBJ2-3; clone_size: few; d_call: NA; v_call: TRBV9; cdr3_aa: CASSVPPLDTQYF; cdr3_nt: TGTGCCAGCAGTGTTCCCCCTCTAGATACGCAGTATTTT
j_call: TRBJ1-1; clone_size: NA; d_call: TRBD1; v_call: TRBV14; cdr3_aa: CASSQDRRQGAEAFF; cdr3_nt: TGTGCCAGCAGCCAAGATAGGAGACAGGGTGCTGAAGCTTTCTTT
j_call: TRBJ2-1; clone_size: NA; d_call: NA; v_call: TRBV7-9; cdr3_aa: CASSNRDSYNEQFF; cdr3_nt: TGTGCCAGCAGCAATAGAGACAGCTACAATGAGCAGTTCTTC
j_call: TRBJ2-6; clone_size: few; d_call: NA; v_call: TRBV21-1; cdr3_aa: CASLRRANVLTF; cdr3_nt: TGTGCCAGCCTCCGTAGGGCCAACGTCCTGACTTTC
j_call: TRBJ1-6; clone_size: NA; d_call: NA; v_call: TRBV6-5; cdr3_aa: CASSYWTGDNSPLHF; cdr3_nt: TGTGCCAGCAGTTACTGGACGGGAGATAATTCACCCCTCCACTTT
j_call: TRBJ2-7; clone_size: few; d_call: TRBD2; v_call: TRBV2; cdr3_aa: CASSGAGGTSYEQYF; cdr3_nt: TGTGCCAGCAGTGGGGCGGGGGGAACCTCCTACGAGCAGTACTTC
j_call: TRBJ1-2; clone_size: NA; d_call: TRBD1; v_call: TRBV6-1; cdr3_aa: CASARDRVTNYGYTF; cdr3_nt: TGTGCCAGCGCCCGGGACAGGGTAACTAACTATGGCTACACCTTC
j_call: TRBJ2-5; clone_size: NA; d_call: TRBD2; v_call: TRBV30; cdr3_aa: CAWSRPSGGPPSRETQYF; cdr3_nt: TGTGCCTGGAGTCGGCCTAGCGGGGGCCCACCCTCCAGAGAGACCCAGTACTTC
j_call: TRBJ1-2; clone_size: NA; d_call: NA; v_call: TRBV29-1; cdr3_aa: CSVDSYGLRGGYTF; cdr3_nt: TGCAGCGTTGATTCGTATGGTCTCCGGGGTGGCTACACCTTC
j_call: TRBJ1-1; clone_size: NA; d_call: TRBD1; v_call: TRBV27; cdr3_aa: CASTRYGTGATNTEAFF; cdr3_nt: TGTGCCAGCACCAGATACGGGACAGGGGCTACTAACACTGAAGCTTTCTTT
j_call: TRBJ2-7; clone_size: NA; d_call: NA; v_call: TRBV5-6; cdr3_aa: CASSPDSTYEQYF; cdr3_nt: TGTGCCAGCAGCCCCGATAGCACCTACGAGCAGTACTTC
j_call: TRBJ1-1; clone_size: NA; d_call: NA; v_call: TRBV7-3; cdr3_aa: CASSPQGYSTEAFF; cdr3_nt: TGTGCCAGCAGCCCCCAGGGGTATAGCACTGAAGCTTTCTTT
j_call: TRBJ2-1; clone_size: NA; d_call: NA; v_call: TRBV9; cdr3_aa: CASSALTENSYNEQFF; cdr3_nt: TGTGCCAGCAGCGCCCTGACAGAGAACTCCTACAATGAGCAGTTCTTC
j_call: TRBJ2-4; clone_size: NA; d_call: NA; v_call: TRBV9; cdr3_aa: CASSVGVLAKNIQYF; cdr3_nt: TGTGCCAGCAGCGTCGGGGTCTTGGCCAAAAACATTCAGTACTTC